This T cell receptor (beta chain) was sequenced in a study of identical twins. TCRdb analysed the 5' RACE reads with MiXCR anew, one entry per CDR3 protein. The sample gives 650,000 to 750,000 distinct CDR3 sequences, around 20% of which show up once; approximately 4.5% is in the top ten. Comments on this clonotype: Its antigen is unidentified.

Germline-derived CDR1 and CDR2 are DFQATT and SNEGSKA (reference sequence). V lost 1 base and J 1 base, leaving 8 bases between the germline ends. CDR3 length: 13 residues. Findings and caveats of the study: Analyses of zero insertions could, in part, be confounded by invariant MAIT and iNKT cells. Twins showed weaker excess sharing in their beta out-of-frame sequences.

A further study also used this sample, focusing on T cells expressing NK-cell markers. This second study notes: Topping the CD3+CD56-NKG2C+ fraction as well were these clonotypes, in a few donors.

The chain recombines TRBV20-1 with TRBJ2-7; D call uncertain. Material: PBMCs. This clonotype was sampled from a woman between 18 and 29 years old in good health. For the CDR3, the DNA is TGCAGTGCTAGAGCCGCGGATTCCTACGAGCAGTACTTC. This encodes CSARAADSYEQYF.